Following are 25 T cell receptor beta chains from one sample sequenced in a study of cytomegalovirus exposure and HLA in healthy donors. PCR used 60 Vbeta primers and 13 Jbeta primers. Assay: immunoSEQ multiplex PCR; the TCRdb copy retains only in-frame clones and omits some. The table includes approximately 170,000 clones, 70% detected once. Sequences were obtained from PBMCs. Receptor source: a man aged 18 to 29 in good health and CMV-seropositive.

The chain uses TRBV4-1 and TRBJ2-1; 12 bases match TRBD2. The junction had 11 bases not matched to a gene; V was cut back by 1 base and J by 7 bases. Germline CDR1 reads MGHRA; CDR2 reads YSYEKL. CDR3 length: 18 residues. CDR3 DNA sequence: TGCGCCAGCAGCCAAGCCCGGCTGGGACTAGCGGGCGGAAATGAGCAGTTCTTC. It specifies CASSQARLGLAGGNEQFF.

This clone was counted only a few times. The chain has TRBV4-1 and TRBJ2-1; 10 nucleotides match TRBD2. This CDR3 has 16 residues. The V and J ends lost 6 bases and 4 bases, in that order; junction bases with no gene match: 9. Germline values: CDR1 MGHRA, CDR2 YSYEKL. The CDR3 bases are TGCGCCAGCAGATACCACTCTAGCGGGAGTTACAATGAGCAGTTCTTC. Protein: CASRYHSSGSYNEQFF.

As regards this clone: Germline is not matched at one junction end, which may reflect a read error. The V gene is TRBV15, the J gene TRBJ1-1, with 9 bases identical to TRBD1. Germline V CDR1 and CDR2: LNHNV, YYDKDF (reference sequence). The CDR3 sequence is 13 residues long. In DNA, the CDR3 is TGTGCCACCAGCAGAGAACAGGGGGCTGACGCTTTCTTT. It codes for CATSREQGADAFF.

This clone was recorded a few times. The chain has TRBV5-1 and TRBJ2-5, with 9 bases that match TRBD1. The J segment lost 2 bases and the V segment lost 0 bases, leaving 8 bases of the junction unmatched. The CDR3 extends over 17 amino acids. Germline-derived CDR1 and CDR2 are SGHRS and YFSETQ. CDR3 sequence reads: CASSLAKTGTGQETQYF. CDR3 in DNA: TGCGCCAGCAGCTTGGCAAAGACCGGGACAGGGCAAGAGACCCAGTACTTC.

V usage is TRBV2 and J usage is TRBJ1-6, with D unresolved. CDR1 SNHLY and CDR2 FYNNEI come from the germline V gene. Trimming shortened V by 5 bases and J by 0 bases, and 8 bases separated the two germline ends. This CDR3 has 15 amino acids. CDR3 nucleotides: TGTGCCAGCAGTACGAGGAGCTCCTATAATTCACCCCTCCACTTT. This translates into CASSTRSSYNSPLHF.

The chain recombines TRBV6-5 with TRBJ2-1; D remains ambiguous. Germline CDR1 is MNHEY and CDR2 is SVGAGI. The V and J ends lost 7 bases and 8 bases respectively, with 15 bases between them. CDR3 length: 13 residues. The CDR3 nucleotides are TGTGCCAGCATGGTGCCCCCTCGCGATGAGCAGTTCTTC. Translating gives CASMVPPRDEQFF.

V usage is TRBV19 and J usage is TRBJ2-1; tentative D call: TRBD1 (5 bases). V shed 1 base and J shed 8 bases, with 12 bases lying between them. The CDR3 loop spans 14 amino acids. Germline V gene sequence: CDR1 LNHDA, CDR2 SQIVND (reference sequence). CDR3 nucleotides: TGTGCCAGTAGTATAGGGGGCGACGTCTATGAGCAGTTCTTC. Its translation is CASSIGGDVYEQFF.

The chain joins TRBV7-9 to TRBJ1-1, with TRBD1 matching 10 bases. The J segment lost 4 bases and the V segment lost 5 bases, leaving 4 bases of the junction unmatched. Germline V CDR1 and CDR2: SEHNR, FQNEAQ (reference sequence). There are 14 residues in the CDR3. CDR3 loop: CASSPDRGLTEAFF. CDR3 bases: TGTGCCAGCAGCCCAGACAGGGGGCTCACTGAAGCTTTCTTT.

The V gene is TRBV6-5, the J gene TRBJ1-1; a weak D match, TRBD1 (6 bases). Trimming cost V 4 bases and J 5 bases, with 20 bases left between them. The germline CDR1 and CDR2 sequences are MNHEY and SVGAGI. The CDR3 is 16 residues long. Here the CDR3 reads CASSSPSTWGRTEAFF. Here the CDR3 DNA reads TGTGCCAGCAGTTCACCCTCAACCTGGGGGCGGACTGAAGCTTTCTTT.

V gene TRBV27 combines with J gene TRBJ2-1; the D gene is possibly TRBD2 (6 bases). From germline, CDR1 is MNHEY and CDR2 SMNVEV (reference sequence). The CDR3 has 16 amino acids. V dropped 5 bases and J dropped 9 bases, with 23 bases sitting between them. The CDR3 bases are TGTGCCAGCAGTCAACCCTTTAGTGCGGGGTCCGGTGAGCAGTTCTTC. Translation gives CASSQPFSAGSGEQFF.

The chain combines TRBV6-6 with TRBJ2-7, with 9 bases matching TRBD1. The CDR3 sequence is 16 residues long. Germline lookup yields CDR1 MNHNY and CDR2 SVGAGI (reference sequence). Trimming removed 2 bases from V and 6 bases from J; junction bases left unmatched: 11. The CDR3 reads CASSYPPGQGPPEQYV. CDR3 nucleotides: TGTGCCAGCAGTTACCCGCCGGGACAGGGCCCCCCCGAGCAGTACGTC.

The V and J genes are TRBV12-5 and TRBJ2-7; D ambiguous. The germline CDR1 and CDR2 sequences are LGHNT and FRNRAP. The CDR3 consists of 9 residues. The CDR3 nucleotides are TGTGCTAGTGGTTTGACACCTCCCGTC. The encoded protein is CASGLTPPV.

The CDR3 sequence is CASSYSKGEESPLHF. In DNA, the CDR3 is TGTGCCAGCAGTTACTCAAAGGGGGAAGAGTCACCCCTCCACTTT. This chain joins TRBV6-5 and TRBJ1-6; TRBD1 might be the D (6 bases). Per the germline V gene, CDR1 is MNHEY and CDR2 is SVGAGI. V dropped 0 bases and J dropped 10 bases, with 13 bases sitting between them. CDR3 length equals 15 residues.

The genes are TRBV19 and TRBJ2-1; D remains unclear. Germline values: CDR1 LNHDA, CDR2 SQIVND (reference sequence). The CDR3 runs 14 residues. With 9 bases removed from V and 5 bases from J, the gap between germline ends came to 17 bases. The DNA for the CDR3 is TGTGCCAGCGAAACTAAGACGGGTAACAATGAGCAGTTCTTC. This translates into CASETKTGNNEQFF. The full variable domain, rest sourced from reference TRBV19 and TRBJ2-1, is DGGITQSPKYLFRKEGQNVTLSCEQNLNHDAMYWYRQDPGQGLRLIYYSQIVNDFQKGDIAEGYSVSREKKESFPLTVTSAQKNPTAFYLCASETKTGNNEQFFGPGTRLTVL.

This clone turned up a few times. The rearrangement joins TRBV19 to TRBJ1-1, with 10 nucleotides matching TRBD1. The CDR3 consists of 15 residues. J lost 2 bases, V lost 5 bases, and 5 bases had no gene match. From germline, CDR1 is LNHDA and CDR2 SQIVND (reference sequence). This CDR3 reads CASSPRTGGNTEAFF. As DNA, the CDR3 is TGTGCCAGTAGTCCCCGGACAGGGGGAAACACTGAAGCTTTCTTT.

V usage is TRBV5-1 and J usage is TRBJ2-1; TRBD1 matches 8 bases. CDR1 is SGHRS and CDR2 is YFSETQ in the germline V gene. The length of the CDR3 is 15 residues. V was pared by 7 bases and J by 5 bases, with 11 bases of the junction left unmatched. The CDR3 loop is CASFGGQGRNNEQFF. The DNA of the CDR3 is TGCGCCAGCTTCGGTGGACAGGGCAGGAACAATGAGCAGTTCTTC.

There are a few counts of this clone. The CDR3 protein is CASSKDRDTGELFF. DNA for the CDR3: TGTGCCAGCAGCAAGGACAGGGACACCGGGGAGCTGTTTTTT. This sequence joins TRBV5-6 and TRBJ2-2; 8 bases line up with TRBD1. Germline V lookup: CDR1 SGHDT, CDR2 YYEEEE. V shed 4 bases and J 3 bases; nucleotides not matched to a gene: 2. The CDR3 has 14 amino acids.

This chain uses TRBV6-6 with TRBJ1-1; TRBD1 agrees at 9 bases. V trimming: 6 bases; J trimming: 1 base; junction bases outside the gene matches: 3. The CDR3 sequence is 14 residues long. CDR1 and CDR2 (germline): MNHNY, SVGAGI (reference sequence). This CDR3 is CASSSDRGNTEAFF. For the CDR3, the DNA is TGTGCCAGCAGCTCGGACAGGGGGAACACTGAAGCTTTCTTT.

CDR3 DNA sequence: TGTGCCAGCAGCGCGAGGACAGGGGCACTGAACACCGGGGAGCTGTTTTTT. Protein product: CASSARTGALNTGELFF. The chain links TRBV11-3 to TRBJ2-2; 9 bases are shared with TRBD1. There are 17 residues in the CDR3. Germline V gene lookup returns CDR1 SGHNT and CDR2 YENEEA. V gave up 5 bases and J gave up 1 base; unmatched junction bases: 8. Full variable domain (missing parts from reference TRBV11-3 and TRBJ2-2): EAGVVQSPRYKIIEKKQPVAFWCNPISGHNTLYWYLQNLGQGPELLIRYENEEAVDDSQLPKDRFSAERLKGVDSTLKIQPAELGDSAVYLCASSARTGALNTGELFFGEGSRLTVL.

This clone was seen just once. This chain uses TRBV19 with TRBJ1-5; maybe TRBD1 (6 bases). The germline V gene encodes CDR1 LNHDA and CDR2 SQIVND (reference sequence). V was clipped by 6 bases and J by 4 bases, with 10 bases between them. CDR3 length: 13 amino acids. CDR3 DNA sequence: TGTGCCAGTAGCCTGGACAGAAATCAGCCCCAGCATTTT. Amino acids: CASSLDRNQPQHF.

The genes are TRBV30 and TRBJ1-1; D is perhaps TRBD1 (6 bases). The CDR3 totals 13 residues. Trimming left V 2 bases short and J 3 bases short, with 10 bases between. Germline CDR1 is GTSNPN and CDR2 is SVGIG (reference sequence). The DNA of the CDR3 is TGTGCCTGGAGTCTACAGGGCCACACTGAAGCTTTCTTT. This translates into CAWSLQGHTEAFF.

This clone occurred a few times. The chain employs TRBV6-4 and TRBJ2-7; D is unresolved. The CDR3 loop spans 14 amino acids. CDR1 and CDR2 (germline): MRHNA, SNTAGT. The V gene lost 8 bases and the J gene lost 2 bases, with 16 bases spanning the gap. DNA of the CDR3: TGTGCCAGCCCCTGGTCCGGGTCACCCTACGAGCAGTACGTC. It specifies CASPWSGSPYEQYV.

This chain links TRBV5-8 with TRBJ1-1; D unresolved. This CDR3 region has 15 residues. With 5 bases removed from V and 1 base from J, the gap between germline ends came to 15 bases. Germline lookup yields CDR1 SGHTS and CDR2 YDEGEE. The CDR3 sequence is CASSKGLKGNTEAFF. The CDR3, as DNA: TGTGCCAGCAGTAAAGGACTCAAAGGGAACACTGAAGCTTTCTTT.

The rearrangement links TRBV19 to TRBJ1-2, with 9 bases matching TRBD1. The CDR3 is 17 amino acids. The germline gives CDR1 LNHDA, CDR2 SQIVND (reference sequence). Trimming at V came to 6 bases and at J to 4 bases, leaving 15 bases not matched to a gene. The CDR3 DNA sequence: TGTGCCAGTAGCACCTTGAACGGGGGACAGGGTGCCTATGGCTACACCTTC. The encoded protein is CASSTLNGGQGAYGYTF.

The chain couples TRBV5-8 to TRBJ1-2; no firm D call. The CDR3 extends over 11 amino acids. Per germline, CDR1 SGHTS and CDR2 YDEGEE. The V end lost 5 bases, the J end lost 1 base, and 3 bases lay between the germline ends. This chain's CDR3 is CASSYNYGYTF. CDR3 DNA: TGTGCCAGCAGTTATAACTATGGCTACACCTTC.